The sequence of this TCR beta chain was determined in a study of T cells in Graves' hyperthyroidism and ophthalmopathy. Study-wide findings and caveats: Most expanded thyroid clonotypes above 0.001 also appeared in blood.

Germline-derived CDR1 and CDR2 are LNHDA and SQIVND (reference sequence). The CDR3 has 14 amino acids. V dropped 4 bases and J dropped 1 base, with 10 bases sitting between them. Diagnosing involved the use of clinical symptoms, serum thyroxine and TRAb, thyroid ultrasound and orbital computed tomography. Researchers amplified the TCR beta CDR3 regions from RNA transcripts. The HTBI primer set was used in a first-round RT-PCR of the TCR CDR3. TCRdb fed the multiplex PCR reads into MiXCR, producing one record per CDR3 protein. This table holds 700,000 or so distinct CDR3 sequences, roughly 17% found once. Comments on this clonotype: The antigen is not known.

The chain joins TRBV19 to TRBJ2-5; the D is unclear. Sequencing was done on a sample of blood. The origin of this receptor is a man aged 18 to 29 with Graves' hyperthyroidism. CDR3 in DNA: TGTGCCAGTAGTAGTTTCGCAGCCCAAGAGACCCAGTACTTC. It codes for CASSSFAAQETQYF.